This T cell receptor (beta chain) comes out of a study of blood T cell repertoires in COVID-19 (dated by TCRdb to about 2020). With regard to the full study: The collaborator samples originated in the United States, Italy and Spain and spanned the acute and convalescent phases of COVID-19. The samples were drawn from the first 160 participants of the ongoing ImmuneRACE study and from 950 to 1,500 subjects provided by 6 global collaborators. Sample metadata almost always included a de-identified subject ID, COVID-19 status, age in years and sex. Where available, HLA class I and class II types were obtained from metadata supplied by the sample provider rather than from assay-based typing. Deeply sampled blood TCRbeta repertoires from subjects exposed to, actively infected with, or recovered from COVID-19 were included in the dataset. The repertoires were released in a freely available public database meant as a resource for research on the immune response to SARS-CoV-2. The material from the prospective study consisted of cDNA or gDNA derived from T cells, B-cell-depleted T cells, or PBMCs.

Comment on this clone: No cognate antigen has been identified for it. Qualities for individual bases were not recorded, and no much larger clone is one base off.

Participants in the prospective study were enrolled through a virtual design, were aged roughly 18 to 100 years, and lived in 24 United States geographic areas. In the prospective study, participants were assigned to cohorts based on the clinical history participants reported in a screening survey and a study questionnaire. Each participant in the prospective study had whole blood, serum and a nasopharyngeal or oropharyngeal swab collected by mobile phlebotomists. Over an approximately 2-month period, participants in the prospective study had the option of providing additional blood draws and questionnaires. Prospective study blood samples were shipped either frozen or at room temperature before DNA extraction. From its cysteine to its phenylalanine, the CDR3 spans 15 amino acids. Kept here is only the CDR3 DNA, which spans 45 bases and is read in frame from base 1. Trimming costs V 1 base and J 5 bases, and their ends lie 13 bases apart. CDR1 and CDR2, per the germline V gene (reference sequence), are SGHNT and YYREEE.

The research as a whole found: Clinical and demographic metadata were provided uncurated, with the amount varying by source and participant.

The immunoSEQ Assay, a bias-controlled multiplex PCR, was used to amplify TCRbeta CDR3 regions from genomic DNA. The source study handled its data this way. The number of nucleated cells in each sample was estimated from the amplification of reference gene primers within the assay. Sequence reads were collapsed and filtered to measure the absolute abundance of every unique TCRbeta CDR3 rearrangement. For each sample, productive Simpson clonality was calculated as the square root of Simpson's diversity index across productive rearrangements. TCRdb holds this immuneACCESS table with in-frame rearrangements only. Some clones are missing; in checked studies, unresolved V genes explain under half, and the rest has no known cause. That table is the source of V, J and clone size, and D and trimming were worked out from the DNA. For this sample the table gives roughly 170,000 clones, of which around four fifths were detected only once. 3.6% of the sample is in the top ten clones.

The source is a woman between 50 and 59 years old in a cohort exposed to, infected with or recovered from COVID-19 (not recorded which). The sample comprised PBMCs or T cells enriched from blood (not recorded which). The sequence links TRBV5-4 to TRBJ2-1; a tentative D match to TRBD1 spans 6 bases. The CDR3: CASSLRQGFNNEQFF. The DNA is as follows: TGTGCCAGCAGCTTGAGGCAGGGGTTCAACAATGAGCAGTTCTTC.